This record looks at one TCR beta chain sequence and its context. Its matching antigen is unknown. The V end lost 0 bases, the J end lost 3 bases, and 8 bases lay between the germline ends. CDR1 SGHTS and CDR2 YDEGEE come from the germline V gene. The CDR3 spans 14 residues. The record originates from a study of cytomegalovirus exposure and HLA in healthy donors. Primers: 60 Vbeta forward and 13 Jbeta reverse. The data were produced by immunoSEQ multiplex PCR, yet TCRdb's version contains in-frame clones alone and is incomplete. Here the sample spans over 250,000 clones, 65% to 85% being singletons. Findings of the study overall: The authors reported that TCR beta sequences could predict HLA-A and HLA-B alleles. These predictions were accurate for most subjects in the first cohort. CMV serostatus was the only immune exposure information that was available. Segments of the TCR beta V type were, in most cases, productive about 87% or about 30% of the time in an earlier analysis.

The TCR sequence derives from a female donor in good health and CMV-seronegative. This sequence joins TRBV5-8 and TRBJ2-3; possibly TRBD2 for D (5 bases). Input material: PBMCs. CDR3 in DNA: TGTGCCAGCAGCTTGGCGCCGGGAACAGATACGCAGTATTTT. Protein product: CASSLAPGTDTQYF.